One and the same sample provided the 9 T cell receptor beta chains below, sequenced in a study of T cells in Graves' hyperthyroidism and ophthalmopathy. Amplified regions were TCR beta CDR3 sequences from RNA transcripts. TCR CDR3 regions were first amplified by RT-PCR with HTBI primers. TCRdb re-derived calls from the multiplex PCR reads in MiXCR, one entry per CDR3 protein. The table shows around 520,000 distinct CDR3 sequences, with around 15% occurring only once. Material for sequencing was blood. These TCRs come from a woman aged 18-29 years with Graves' hyperthyroidism.

This clonotype was observed a few times. The chain combines TRBV6-1 with TRBJ1-1, with D possibly matching TRBD1 (6 bases). Trimming removed 1 base at V and 6 bases at J, with 12 bases between. The CDR3 spans 14 residues. The germline gives CDR1 MNHNS, CDR2 SASEGT. CDR3 DNA sequence: TGTGCCAGCAGTGAAGTTGGGGGCTCTCCTGAAGCTTTCTTT. Amino acids: CASSEVGGSPEAFF.

The genes are TRBV6-1 and TRBJ2-7; weak D call: TRBD2 (5 bases). V was trimmed by 1 base and J by 3 bases, leaving 7 bases between them. The CDR3 has 13 residues. Looked up from germline, CDR1 is MNHNS and CDR2 is SASEGT. CDR3 DNA sequence: TGTGCCAGCAGTGAAGTTGAGGGCTACGAGCAGTACGTC. Protein sequence: CASSEVEGYEQYV.

This clonotype appeared many times. The chain links TRBV2 to TRBJ1-2; the match to TRBD1 covers 7 bases. The CDR3 has 14 residues. Per the germline V gene, CDR1 is SNHLY and CDR2 is FYNNEI. Unmatched junction bases numbered 2, after V lost 2 bases and J lost 2 bases. In nucleotides, the CDR3 is TGTGCCAGCAGTGAAATGGACAGGAACTATGGCTACACCTTC. Translating it yields CASSEMDRNYGYTF.

This clonotype has only a few counts. V gene TRBV9 combines with J gene TRBJ2-7; perhaps TRBD2 as D (7 bases). Germline CDR1 is SGDLS and CDR2 is YYNGEE. The CDR3 sequence is 13 residues long. V lost 7 bases to trimming and J lost 1 base, with 12 bases between them. The CDR3 DNA is TGTGCCAGCGCCGCGGGGGCGTCCTACGAGCAGTACTTC. The encoded protein is CASAAGASYEQYF.

This clonotype showed up many times. The chain uses TRBV3-1 and TRBJ1-1; tentative D call: TRBD1 (6 bases). V gave up 0 bases and J gave up 4 bases, with 15 bases separating them. Germline CDR1 is LGHDT and CDR2 is YNNKEL (reference sequence). There are 16 residues in the CDR3. CDR3 protein: CASSQDWGRGGTEAFF. Here the CDR3 DNA reads TGTGCCAGCAGCCAAGATTGGGGCAGGGGCGGCACTGAAGCTTTCTTT.

This clonotype was counted many times. This sequence joins TRBV2 and TRBJ1-1, with D hard to call. V was clipped by 3 bases and J by 2 bases, with 7 bases between them. The CDR3 consists of 13 residues. Germline V lookup: CDR1 SNHLY, CDR2 FYNNEI. The DNA for the CDR3 is TGTGCCAGCAGTGATGAGGAAAACACTGAAGCTTTCTTT. Amino acids: CASSDEENTEAFF.

The rearrangement uses TRBV30 and TRBJ1-6; D remains ambiguous. Germline V gene sequence: CDR1 GTSNPN, CDR2 SVGIG (reference sequence). The CDR3 length is 14 residues. Between the trimmed V and J ends, which lost 8 bases and 6 bases, there was a span of 17 bases. In DNA, the CDR3 is TGTGCCCGTGACGGGGATCCGTCTAATTCACCCCTCCACTTT. Translated, it gives CARDGDPSNSPLHF.

The V gene is TRBV3-1, the J gene TRBJ2-1; maybe TRBD1 (6 bases). Germline assignment: CDR1 LGHDT and CDR2 YNNKEL (reference sequence). V lost 3 bases to trimming and J lost 7 bases, with 16 bases between them. The CDR3 has 15 amino acids. CDR3 bases: TGTGCCAGCAGCCATGGGACGGGGACAACAAATGAGCAGTTCTTC. Its translation is CASSHGTGTTNEQFF.

The V gene is TRBV6-1, the J gene TRBJ2-7; 9 bases align to TRBD1. This CDR3 spans 15 amino acids. CDR1 and CDR2 from the germline V gene are MNHNS and SASEGT. The trim removed 5 bases at V and 4 bases at J, leaving 9 bases unmatched. This CDR3 reads CASSPGQGFTYEQYV. In DNA form, the CDR3 reads TGTGCCAGCAGTCCCGGACAGGGGTTCACGTACGAGCAGTACGTC.